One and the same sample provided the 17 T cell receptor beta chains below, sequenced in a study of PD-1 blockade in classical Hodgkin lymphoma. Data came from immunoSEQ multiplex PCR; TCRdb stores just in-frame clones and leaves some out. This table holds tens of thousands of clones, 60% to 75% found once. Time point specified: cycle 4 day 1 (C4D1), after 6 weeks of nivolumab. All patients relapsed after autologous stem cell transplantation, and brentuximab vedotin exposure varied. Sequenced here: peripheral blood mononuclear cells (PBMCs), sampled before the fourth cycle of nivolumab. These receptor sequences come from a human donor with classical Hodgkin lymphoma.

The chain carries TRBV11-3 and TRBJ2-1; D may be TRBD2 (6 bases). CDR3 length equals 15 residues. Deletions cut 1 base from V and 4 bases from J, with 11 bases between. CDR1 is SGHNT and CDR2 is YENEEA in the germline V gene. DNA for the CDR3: TGTGCCAGCAGCTTAGCCGGGAGCAGGTACAATGAGCAGTTCTTC. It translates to CASSLAGSRYNEQFF. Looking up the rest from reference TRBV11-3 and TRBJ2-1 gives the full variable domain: EAGVVQSPRYKIIEKKQPVAFWCNPISGHNTLYWYLQNLGQGPELLIRYENEEAVDDSQLPKDRFSAERLKGVDSTLKIQPAELGDSAVYLCASSLAGSRYNEQFFGPGTRLTVL.

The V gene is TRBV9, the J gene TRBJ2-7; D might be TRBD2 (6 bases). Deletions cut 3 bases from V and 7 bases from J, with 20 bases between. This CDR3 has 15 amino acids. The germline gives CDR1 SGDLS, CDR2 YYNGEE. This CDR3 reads CASSEGRWGNWEQYF. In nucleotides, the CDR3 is TGTGCCAGCAGCGAGGGGAGGTGGGGGAACTGGGAGCAGTACTTC.

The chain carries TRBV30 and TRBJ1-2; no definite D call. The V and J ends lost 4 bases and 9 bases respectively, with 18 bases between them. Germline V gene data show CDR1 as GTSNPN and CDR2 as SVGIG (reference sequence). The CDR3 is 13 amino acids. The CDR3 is CAWNEQPTGSYTF. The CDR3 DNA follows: TGTGCCTGGAACGAACAACCTACGGGAAGCTACACCTTC.

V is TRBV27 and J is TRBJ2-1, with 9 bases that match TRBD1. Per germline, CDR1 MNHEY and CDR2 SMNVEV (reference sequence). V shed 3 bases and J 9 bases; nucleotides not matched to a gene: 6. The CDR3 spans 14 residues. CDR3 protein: CASSLGQGLGEQFF. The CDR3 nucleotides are TGTGCCAGCAGTTTGGGACAGGGCCTGGGTGAGCAGTTCTTC.

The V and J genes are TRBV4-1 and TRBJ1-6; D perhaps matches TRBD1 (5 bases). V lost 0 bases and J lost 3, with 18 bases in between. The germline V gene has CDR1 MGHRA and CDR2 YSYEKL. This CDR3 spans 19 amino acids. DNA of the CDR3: TGCGCCAGCAGCCAAGATCCCGGCGGACAAGGGTTCTATAATTCACCCCTCCACTTT. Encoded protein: CASSQDPGGQGFYNSPLHF.

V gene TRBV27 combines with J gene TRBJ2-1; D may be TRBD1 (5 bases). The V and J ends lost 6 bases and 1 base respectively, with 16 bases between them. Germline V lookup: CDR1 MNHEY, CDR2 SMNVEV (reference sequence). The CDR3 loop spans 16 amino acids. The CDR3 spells CASSPMGPNSYNEQFF. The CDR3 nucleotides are TGTGCCAGCAGCCCGATGGGGCCAAATTCCTACAATGAGCAGTTCTTC.

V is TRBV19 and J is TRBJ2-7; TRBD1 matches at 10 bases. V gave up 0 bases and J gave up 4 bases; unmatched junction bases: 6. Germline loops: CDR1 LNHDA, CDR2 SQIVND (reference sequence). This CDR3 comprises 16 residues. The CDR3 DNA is TGTGCCAGTAGTATAGATCTCGGGACAGGGGTATACGAGCAGTACTTC. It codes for CASSIDLGTGVYEQYF.

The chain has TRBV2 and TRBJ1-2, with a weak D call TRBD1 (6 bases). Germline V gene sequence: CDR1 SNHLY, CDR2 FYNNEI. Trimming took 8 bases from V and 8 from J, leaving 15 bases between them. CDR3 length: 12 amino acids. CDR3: CASGLQGRGYTF. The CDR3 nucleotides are TGTGCCAGCGGGCTACAGGGACGCGGCTACACCTTC.

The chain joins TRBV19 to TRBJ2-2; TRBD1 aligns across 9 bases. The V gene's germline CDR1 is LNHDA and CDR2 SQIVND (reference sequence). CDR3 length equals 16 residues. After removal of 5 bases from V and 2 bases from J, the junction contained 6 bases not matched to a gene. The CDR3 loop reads CASSPRDRVNTGELFF. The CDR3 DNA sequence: TGTGCCAGTAGTCCCCGGGACAGGGTTAACACCGGGGAGCTGTTTTTT. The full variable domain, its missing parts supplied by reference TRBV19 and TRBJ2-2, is DGGITQSPKYLFRKEGQNVTLSCEQNLNHDAMYWYRQDPGQGLRLIYYSQIVNDFQKGDIAEGYSVSREKKESFPLTVTSAQKNPTAFYLCASSPRDRVNTGELFFGEGSRLTVL.

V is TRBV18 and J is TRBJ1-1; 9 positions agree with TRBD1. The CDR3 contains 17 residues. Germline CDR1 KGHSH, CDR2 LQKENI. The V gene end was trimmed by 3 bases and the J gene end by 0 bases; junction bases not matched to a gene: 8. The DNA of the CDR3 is TGTGCCAGCTCACCTCGTCCCGGGACAGGGATGAACACTGAAGCTTTCTTT. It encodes CASSPRPGTGMNTEAFF.

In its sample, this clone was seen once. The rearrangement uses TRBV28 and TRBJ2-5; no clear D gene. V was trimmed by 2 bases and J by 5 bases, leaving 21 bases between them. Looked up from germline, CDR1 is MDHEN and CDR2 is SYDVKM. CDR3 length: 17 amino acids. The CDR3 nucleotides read TGTGCCAGCAGTTTAGCAGGTCCGGTCTTGGCTGGGGAGACCCAGTACTTC. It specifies CASSLAGPVLAGETQYF.

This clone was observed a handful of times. In DNA, the CDR3 is TGTGCCTGGAGTTTCATCGGCATGAACACTGAAGCTTTCTTT. It encodes CAWSFIGMNTEAFF. The V and J genes are TRBV30 and TRBJ1-1; unclear D gene. The germline V gene encodes CDR1 GTSNPN and CDR2 SVGIG (reference sequence). Trimming stripped 2 bases from V and 0 bases from J, with 10 bases between. The CDR3 contains 14 residues.

CDR3 protein: CATSPGGWGYTF. CDR3 in DNA: TGTGCCACTTCTCCCGGAGGTTGGGGCTACACCTTC. The chain recombines TRBV6-6 with TRBJ1-2, with D unclear. V was shortened by 10 bases and J by 8 bases, with 17 bases between the two germline ends. Germline V gives CDR1 MNHNY, CDR2 SVGAGI (reference sequence). This CDR3 has 12 residues.

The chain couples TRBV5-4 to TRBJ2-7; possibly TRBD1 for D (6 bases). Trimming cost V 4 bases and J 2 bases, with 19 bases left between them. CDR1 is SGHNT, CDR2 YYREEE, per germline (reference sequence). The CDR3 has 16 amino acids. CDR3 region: CASSQMVGAFAYEQYF. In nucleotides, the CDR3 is TGTGCCAGCAGCCAGATGGTGGGGGCGTTCGCCTACGAGCAGTACTTC.

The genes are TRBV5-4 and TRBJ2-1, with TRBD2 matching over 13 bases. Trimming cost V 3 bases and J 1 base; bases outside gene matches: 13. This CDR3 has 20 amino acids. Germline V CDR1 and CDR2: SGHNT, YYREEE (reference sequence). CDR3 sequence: CASSSPGLAGAGRSYNEQFF. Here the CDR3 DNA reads TGTGCCAGCAGCTCACCCGGACTAGCGGGAGCAGGCCGGTCCTACAATGAGCAGTTCTTC.

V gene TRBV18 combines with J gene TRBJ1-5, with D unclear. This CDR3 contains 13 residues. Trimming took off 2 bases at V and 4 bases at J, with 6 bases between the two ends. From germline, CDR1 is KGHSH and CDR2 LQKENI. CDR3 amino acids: CASSPERNQPQHF. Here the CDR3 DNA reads TGTGCCAGCTCACCAGAGAGGAATCAGCCCCAGCATTTT.

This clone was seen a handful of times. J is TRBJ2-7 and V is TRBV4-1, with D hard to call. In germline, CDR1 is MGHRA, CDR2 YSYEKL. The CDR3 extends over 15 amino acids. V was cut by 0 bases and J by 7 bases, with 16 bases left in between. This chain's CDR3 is CASSQEVVASFEQYF. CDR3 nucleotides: TGCGCCAGCAGCCAAGAGGTAGTAGCCAGTTTTGAGCAGTACTTC.